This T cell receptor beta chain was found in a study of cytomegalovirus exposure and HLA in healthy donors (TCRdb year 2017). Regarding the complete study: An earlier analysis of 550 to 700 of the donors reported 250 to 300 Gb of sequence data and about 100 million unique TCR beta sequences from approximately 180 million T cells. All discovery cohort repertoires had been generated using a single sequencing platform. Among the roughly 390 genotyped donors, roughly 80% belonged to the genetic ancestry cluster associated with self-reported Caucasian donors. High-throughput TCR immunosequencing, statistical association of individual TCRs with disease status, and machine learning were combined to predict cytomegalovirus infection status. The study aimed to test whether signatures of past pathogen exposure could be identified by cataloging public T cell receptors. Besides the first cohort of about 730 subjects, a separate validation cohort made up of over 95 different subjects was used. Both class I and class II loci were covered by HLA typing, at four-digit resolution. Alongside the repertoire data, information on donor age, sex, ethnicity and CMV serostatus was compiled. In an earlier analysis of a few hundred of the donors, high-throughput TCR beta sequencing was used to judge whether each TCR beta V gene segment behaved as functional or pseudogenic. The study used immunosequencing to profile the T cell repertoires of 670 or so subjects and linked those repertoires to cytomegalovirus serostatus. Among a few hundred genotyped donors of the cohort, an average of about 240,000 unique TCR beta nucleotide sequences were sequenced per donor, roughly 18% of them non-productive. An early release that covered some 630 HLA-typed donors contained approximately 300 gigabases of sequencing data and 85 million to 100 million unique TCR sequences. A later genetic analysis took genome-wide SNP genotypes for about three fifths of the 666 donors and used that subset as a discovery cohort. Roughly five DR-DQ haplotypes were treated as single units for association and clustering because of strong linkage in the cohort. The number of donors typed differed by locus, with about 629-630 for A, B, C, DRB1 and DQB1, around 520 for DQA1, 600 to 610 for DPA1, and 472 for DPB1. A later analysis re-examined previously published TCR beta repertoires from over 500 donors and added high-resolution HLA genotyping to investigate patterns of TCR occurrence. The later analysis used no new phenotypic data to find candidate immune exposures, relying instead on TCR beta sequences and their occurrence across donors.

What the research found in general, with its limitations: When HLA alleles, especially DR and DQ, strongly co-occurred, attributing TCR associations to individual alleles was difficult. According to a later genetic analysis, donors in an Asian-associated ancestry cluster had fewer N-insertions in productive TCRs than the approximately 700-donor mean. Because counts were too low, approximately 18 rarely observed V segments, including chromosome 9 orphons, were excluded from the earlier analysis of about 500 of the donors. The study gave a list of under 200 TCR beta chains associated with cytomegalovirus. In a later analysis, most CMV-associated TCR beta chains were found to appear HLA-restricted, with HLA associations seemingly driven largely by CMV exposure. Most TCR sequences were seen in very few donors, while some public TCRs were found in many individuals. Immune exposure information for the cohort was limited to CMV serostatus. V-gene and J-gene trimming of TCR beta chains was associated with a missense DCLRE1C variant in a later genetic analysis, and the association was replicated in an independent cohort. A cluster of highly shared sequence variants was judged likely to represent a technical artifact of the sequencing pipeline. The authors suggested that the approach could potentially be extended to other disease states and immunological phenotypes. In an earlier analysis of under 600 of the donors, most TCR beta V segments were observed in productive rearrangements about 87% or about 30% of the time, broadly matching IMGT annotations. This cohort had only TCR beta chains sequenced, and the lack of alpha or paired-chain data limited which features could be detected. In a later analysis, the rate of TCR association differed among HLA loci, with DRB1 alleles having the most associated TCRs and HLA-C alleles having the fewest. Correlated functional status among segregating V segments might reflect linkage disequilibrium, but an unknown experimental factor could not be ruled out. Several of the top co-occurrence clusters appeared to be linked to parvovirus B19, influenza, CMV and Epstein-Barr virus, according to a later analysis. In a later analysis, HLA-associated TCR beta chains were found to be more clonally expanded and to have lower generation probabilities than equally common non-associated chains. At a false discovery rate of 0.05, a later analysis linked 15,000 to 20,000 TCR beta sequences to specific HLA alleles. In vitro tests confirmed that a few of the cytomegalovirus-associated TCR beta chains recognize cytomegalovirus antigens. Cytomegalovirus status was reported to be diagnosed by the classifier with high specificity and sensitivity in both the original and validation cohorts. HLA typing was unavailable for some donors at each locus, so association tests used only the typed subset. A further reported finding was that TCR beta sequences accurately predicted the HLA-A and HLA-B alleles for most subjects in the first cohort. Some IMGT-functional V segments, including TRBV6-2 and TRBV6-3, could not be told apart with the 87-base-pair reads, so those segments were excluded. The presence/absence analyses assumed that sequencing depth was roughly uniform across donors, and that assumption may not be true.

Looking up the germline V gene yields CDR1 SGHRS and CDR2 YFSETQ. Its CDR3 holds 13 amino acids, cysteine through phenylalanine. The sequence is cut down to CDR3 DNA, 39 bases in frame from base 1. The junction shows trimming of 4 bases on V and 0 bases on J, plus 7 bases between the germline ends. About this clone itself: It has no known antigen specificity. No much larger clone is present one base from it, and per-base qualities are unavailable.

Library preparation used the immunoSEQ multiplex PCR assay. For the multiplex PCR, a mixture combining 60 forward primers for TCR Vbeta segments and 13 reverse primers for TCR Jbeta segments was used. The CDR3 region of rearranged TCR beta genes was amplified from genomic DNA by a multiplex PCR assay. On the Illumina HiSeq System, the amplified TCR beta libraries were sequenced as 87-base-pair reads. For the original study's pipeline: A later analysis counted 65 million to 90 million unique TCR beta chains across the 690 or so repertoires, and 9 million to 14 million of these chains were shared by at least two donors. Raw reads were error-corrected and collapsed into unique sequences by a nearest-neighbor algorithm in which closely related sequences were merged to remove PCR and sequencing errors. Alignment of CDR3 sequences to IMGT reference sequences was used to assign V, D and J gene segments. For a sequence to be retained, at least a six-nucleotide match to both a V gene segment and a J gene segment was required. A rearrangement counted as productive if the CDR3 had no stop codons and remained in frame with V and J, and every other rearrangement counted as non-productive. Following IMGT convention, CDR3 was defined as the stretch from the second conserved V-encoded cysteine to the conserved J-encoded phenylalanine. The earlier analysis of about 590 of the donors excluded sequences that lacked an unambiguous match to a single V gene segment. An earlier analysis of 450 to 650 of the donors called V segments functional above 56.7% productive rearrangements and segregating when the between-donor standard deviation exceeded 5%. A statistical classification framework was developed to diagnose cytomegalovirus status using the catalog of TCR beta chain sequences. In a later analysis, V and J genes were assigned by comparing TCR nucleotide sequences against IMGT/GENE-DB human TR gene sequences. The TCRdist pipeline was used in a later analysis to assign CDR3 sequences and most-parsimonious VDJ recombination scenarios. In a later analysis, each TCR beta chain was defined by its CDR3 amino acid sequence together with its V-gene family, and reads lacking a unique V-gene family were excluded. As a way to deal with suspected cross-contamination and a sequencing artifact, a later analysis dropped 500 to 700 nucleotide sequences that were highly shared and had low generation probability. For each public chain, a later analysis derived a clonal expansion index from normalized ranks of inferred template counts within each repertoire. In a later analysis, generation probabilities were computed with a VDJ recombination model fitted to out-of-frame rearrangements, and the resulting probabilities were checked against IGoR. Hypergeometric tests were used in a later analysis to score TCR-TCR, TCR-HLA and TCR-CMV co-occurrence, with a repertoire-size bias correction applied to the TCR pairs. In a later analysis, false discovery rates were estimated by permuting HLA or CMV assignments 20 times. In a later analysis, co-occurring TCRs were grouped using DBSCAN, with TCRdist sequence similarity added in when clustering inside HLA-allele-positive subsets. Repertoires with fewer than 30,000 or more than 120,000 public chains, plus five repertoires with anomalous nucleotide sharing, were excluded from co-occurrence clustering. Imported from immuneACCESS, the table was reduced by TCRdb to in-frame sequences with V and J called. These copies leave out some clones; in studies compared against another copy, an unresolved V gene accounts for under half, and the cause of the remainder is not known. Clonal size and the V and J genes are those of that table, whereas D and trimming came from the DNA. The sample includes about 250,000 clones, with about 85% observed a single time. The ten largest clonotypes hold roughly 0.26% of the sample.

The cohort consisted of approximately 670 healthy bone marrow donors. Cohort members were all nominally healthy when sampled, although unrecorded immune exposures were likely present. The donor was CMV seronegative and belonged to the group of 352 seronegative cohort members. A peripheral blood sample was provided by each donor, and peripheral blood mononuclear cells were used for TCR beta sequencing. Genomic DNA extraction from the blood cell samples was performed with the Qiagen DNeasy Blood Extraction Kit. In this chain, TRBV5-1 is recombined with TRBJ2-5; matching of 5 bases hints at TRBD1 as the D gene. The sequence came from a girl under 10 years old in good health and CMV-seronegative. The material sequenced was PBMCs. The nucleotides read TGCGCCAGCAGCCCGGACAACCAAGAGACCCAGTACTTC. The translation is CASSPDNQETQYF.